The 13 T cell receptor beta chains below come from one sample, sequenced in a study of cytomegalovirus exposure and HLA in healthy donors. The data were produced by immunoSEQ multiplex PCR, yet TCRdb's version contains in-frame clones alone and is incomplete. The sample lists under 300,000 clones; approximately 86% were seen once. The specimen sequenced was PBMCs. Source of these receptors: a woman in her thirties in good health and CMV-seropositive.

V and J are TRBV28 and TRBJ1-3; D possibly corresponds to TRBD1 (5 bases). Germline V gene data show CDR1 as MDHEN and CDR2 as SYDVKM. V was trimmed by 6 bases and J by 2 bases, leaving 11 bases between them. This CDR3 is built from 14 residues. The CDR3 here is CASSRGTAGNTIYF. As DNA, the CDR3 is TGTGCCAGCAGCCGCGGGACCGCTGGAAACACCATATATTTT.

The J gene is TRBJ1-3, the V gene TRBV2; D call uncertain. Deletions cut 4 bases from V and 0 bases from J, with 4 bases between. This CDR3 is built from 13 residues. Germline V CDR1 and CDR2: SNHLY, FYNNEI. CDR3 sequence (DNA): TGTGCCAGCAGTGTAAACTCTGGAAACACCATATATTTT. Residues: CASSVNSGNTIYF. The variable domain in full, completed from reference TRBV2 and TRBJ1-3, reads EPEVTQTPSHQVTQMGQEVILRCVPISNHLYFYWYRQILGQKVEFLVSFYNNEISEKSEIFDDQFSVERPDGSNFTLKIRSTKLEDSAMYFCASSVNSGNTIYFGEGSWLTVV.

This clone has only one observation. V gene TRBV7-9 combines with J gene TRBJ2-5, with D possibly matching TRBD1 (7 bases). The CDR3 extends over 14 amino acids. Germline values: CDR1 SEHNR, CDR2 FQNEAQ (reference sequence). V was pared by 5 bases and J by 5 bases, with 15 bases between. The CDR3 DNA is TGTGCCAGCAGCAAATTACAGGGGAGGGAGACCCAGTACTTC. Residues: CASSKLQGRETQYF.

This chain links TRBV10-2 with TRBJ2-2, with TRBD2 matching 14 bases. V gave up 8 bases and J gave up 6 bases; unmatched junction bases: 8. The CDR3 contains 16 residues. Germline CDR1 is WSHSY and CDR2 is SAAADI. CDR3 residues: CASVGLAGVFSGELFF. CDR3 DNA: TGCGCCAGCGTGGGACTAGCGGGAGTTTTTTCCGGGGAGCTGTTTTTT.

The CDR3 spells CASSRGIPLPLRAEAFF. In DNA, the CDR3 is TGTGCCAGCAGCCGGGGTATACCTTTGCCTCTGAGGGCTGAAGCTTTCTTT. The chain couples TRBV7-9 to TRBJ1-1; no clear D gene. This CDR3 is built from 17 residues. Trimming pared 5 bases from V and 6 bases from J, leaving 25 bases between. Germline V lookup: CDR1 SEHNR, CDR2 FQNEAQ (reference sequence).

The chain recombines TRBV6-5 with TRBJ1-1; TRBD1 matches at 8 bases. With V trimmed by 6 bases and J by 1 base, 4 bases remained unmatched. Germline CDR1 MNHEY, CDR2 SVGAGI. This CDR3 is 14 amino acids long. The CDR3, as DNA: TGTGCCAGCAGACCCGGACAGGGGAACACTGAAGCTTTCTTT. Protein: CASRPGQGNTEAFF.

This chain uses TRBV27 with TRBJ2-5; D unresolved. Trimming took off 5 bases at V and 5 bases at J, with 12 bases between the two ends. The CDR3 is 13 residues long. The V gene's germline CDR1 is MNHEY and CDR2 SMNVEV (reference sequence). The CDR3, as DNA: TGTGCCAGCAGTCCACCAAGTCGGGAGACCCAGTACTTC. This encodes CASSPPSRETQYF.

The chain joins TRBV5-1 to TRBJ2-7; TRBD1 matches 7 bases. The germline CDR1 and CDR2 sequences are SGHRS and YFSETQ. The trim removed 3 bases at V and 1 base at J, leaving 4 bases unmatched. This CDR3 has 14 amino acids. This chain's CDR3 is CASSYGTVSYEQYF. CDR3 in DNA: TGCGCCAGCAGCTACGGGACAGTGTCCTACGAGCAGTACTTC. Together with reference TRBV5-1 and TRBJ2-7, the CDR3 gives the full variable domain: KAGVTQTPRYLIKTRGQQVTLSCSPISGHRSVSWYQQTPGQGLQFLFEYFSETQRNKGNFPGRFSGRQFSNSRSEMNVSTLELGDSALYLCASSYGTVSYEQYFGPGTRLTVT.

V gene TRBV7-9 combines with J gene TRBJ2-7; D is perhaps TRBD1 (6 bases). The CDR3 runs to 14 residues. The V and J ends lost 5 bases and 2 bases respectively, with 13 bases between them. Germline CDR1 and CDR2: SEHNR and FQNEAQ (reference sequence). CDR3 sequence (DNA): TGTGCCAGCAGCACATTGGACAGCCCCTACGAGCAGTACTTC. Translating it yields CASSTLDSPYEQYF.

The chain combines TRBV2 with TRBJ2-7; 11 bases are shared with TRBD2. The V segment lost 4 bases and the J segment 0 bases; nucleotides outside the gene matches: 5. This CDR3 contains 16 residues. Per germline, CDR1 SNHLY and CDR2 FYNNEI. The CDR3 DNA sequence: TGTGCCAGCAGTGGGCGACTAGCGGGAATCTCCTACGAGCAGTACTTC. Amino acid sequence: CASSGRLAGISYEQYF. The full variable domain, in which reference TRBV2 and TRBJ2-7 provide the parts outside the CDR3, is EPEVTQTPSHQVTQMGQEVILRCVPISNHLYFYWYRQILGQKVEFLVSFYNNEISEKSEIFDDQFSVERPDGSNFTLKIRSTKLEDSAMYFCASSGRLAGISYEQYFGPGTRLTVT.

This clone was counted a few times. The gene calls are TRBV29-1 and TRBJ1-2; D unresolved. Per the germline V gene, CDR1 is SQVTM and CDR2 is ANQGSEA. The CDR3 totals 12 residues. The V end was cut by 4 bases, the J end by 1 base, with 7 bases between. The CDR3 nucleotides read TGCAGCGTTGTAGCTCTTAACTATGGCTACACCTTC. Amino acids: CSVVALNYGYTF. Together with reference TRBV29-1 and TRBJ1-2, the CDR3 gives the full variable domain: SAVISQKPSRDICQRGTSLTIQCQVDSQVTMMFWYRQQPGQSLTLIATANQGSEATYESGFVIDKFPISRPNLTFSTLTVSNMSPEDSSIYLCSVVALNYGYTFGSGTRLTVV.

This clone was picked up a small number of times. The V gene is TRBV15, the J gene TRBJ2-1; D is ambiguous. This CDR3 is 13 amino acids long. CDR1 is LNHNV, CDR2 YYDKDF, per germline (reference sequence). V was trimmed by 0 bases and J by 7 bases, leaving 7 bases between them. CDR3 sequence reads: CATSRDSRNEQFF. The CDR3, as DNA: TGTGCCACCAGCAGAGACTCCAGGAATGAGCAGTTCTTC.

The V gene is TRBV28, the J gene TRBJ2-2; 7 bases are shared with TRBD1. CDR3 length: 13 amino acids. Trimming cost V 10 bases and J 5 bases; bases outside gene matches: 7. From germline, CDR1 is MDHEN and CDR2 SYDVKM. This CDR3 is CAIQGRETGELFF. For the CDR3, the DNA is TGTGCCATACAGGGGAGAGAGACCGGGGAGCTGTTTTTT. Together with reference TRBV28 and TRBJ2-2, the CDR3 gives the full variable domain: DVKVTQSSRYLVKRTGEKVFLECVQDMDHENMFWYRQDPGLGLRLIYFSYDVKMKEKGDIPEGYSVSREKKERFSLILESASTNQTSMYLCAIQGRETGELFFGEGSRLTVL.